Below, 18 T cell receptor beta chains from the same sample are listed, as sequenced in a study of beta chain features in type 1 diabetes (dated by TCRdb to the late 2010s). The library was produced with the immunoSEQ multiplex PCR assay. The entire amount of isolated RNA was reverse transcribed using the High Capacity cDNA Reverse Transcription Kit, so the sequenced TCRB transcripts were expressed ones. In TCRdb, the immuneACCESS table is reduced to in-frame sequences with V and J assigned. These tables do not hold every clone; where another copy was compared, an unresolved V gene accounts for under half, and the others remain unexplained. The sample profile shows 250,000 to 350,000 clones; about 13% of them were found once. Roughly 0.018% of the sample is in the top ten clones. These receptors have no known antigen. The study at large found these results: A moderate but significant shortening of TCRB CDR3 length was observed in type 1 diabetes patients in all four CD4+ subsets.

Sequencing input: naive CD4+ T cells from blood. The sample's cell subset or site label, decoded: true naive CD4+ T cells. Every receptor here comes from a man younger than 40 with type 1 diabetes.

This clone was observed a few times. J is TRBJ2-4 and V is TRBV27; TRBD2 agrees at 16 bases. V dropped 10 bases and J dropped 10; count of bases not matched to a gene: 13. CDR1 and CDR2 from the germline V gene are MNHEY and SMNVEV (reference sequence). The CDR3 contains 16 residues. CDR3 DNA: TGTGCCACCTATCCCGGGACTAGCGGGAGGGCCAAAATTCAGTACTTC. Translating it yields CATYPGTSGRAKIQYF.

This clone occurred a few times. The chain has TRBV27 and TRBJ2-1; D might be TRBD2 (6 bases). The V end was cut by 6 bases, the J end by 4 bases, with 10 bases between. CDR1 and CDR2 (germline): MNHEY, SMNVEV (reference sequence). This CDR3 contains 13 residues. Here the CDR3 DNA reads TGTGCCAGCAGGCGGGACTCTTACAATGAGCAGTTCTTC. Translated, it gives CASRRDSYNEQFF.

This clone has only a few counts. The chain employs TRBV7-8 and TRBJ2-7, with TRBD1 identical over 7 bases. Trimming removed 5 bases from V and 6 bases from J; junction bases left unmatched: 13. CDR1 is SGHVS, CDR2 FQNEAQ, per germline. The CDR3 runs 15 residues. The CDR3 spells CASSGGQEAYLEQYF. In nucleotides, the CDR3 is TGTGCCAGCAGCGGCGGACAGGAGGCCTATCTCGAGCAGTACTTC.

The chain couples TRBV18 to TRBJ2-3, with 7 bases lining up with TRBD2. The CDR3 extends over 16 amino acids. In germline, CDR1 is KGHSH, CDR2 LQKENI. With V trimmed by 2 bases and J by 0 bases, 5 bases remained unmatched. The CDR3 nucleotides are TGTGCCAGCTCACCAGCCGGCGGGAGTAGCACAGATACGCAGTATTTT. Protein sequence: CASSPAGGSSTDTQYF.

This clone has just a few counts. The rearrangement links TRBV18 to TRBJ2-7, with 8 bases matching TRBD2. J lost 6 bases, V lost 6 bases, and 13 bases had no gene match. This CDR3 is 15 amino acids long. Germline V gene lookup returns CDR1 KGHSH and CDR2 LQKENI. The CDR3 DNA reads as TGTGCCAGCTCCTTGGGGCTAGCGGGTAAAATCGAGCAGTACTTC. Amino acids: CASSLGLAGKIEQYF.

The V call is TRBV2, the J call TRBJ2-2; possibly TRBD1 for D (6 bases). CDR3 size: 13 residues. V was trimmed by 6 bases and J by 6 bases, leaving 11 bases between them. The germline CDR1 and CDR2 sequences are SNHLY and FYNNEI. The CDR3 nucleotides are TGTGCCAGCAGGGGGGCTGAATCCGGGGAGCTGTTTTTT. Encoded protein: CASRGAESGELFF.

This rearrangement joins TRBV10-3 to TRBJ1-1; 7 nucleotides match TRBD1. The length of the CDR3 is 14 residues. The germline CDR1 and CDR2 sequences are ENHRY and SYGVKD. V shed 3 bases, J shed 2 bases, and the junction held 3 bases outside the gene matches. CDR3 loop: CAISDGTVNTEAFF. The CDR3 DNA is TGTGCCATCAGTGACGGGACAGTTAACACTGAAGCTTTCTTT.

The chain is built from TRBV30 and TRBJ2-2; the match to TRBD2 covers 10 bases. Germline CDR1 GTSNPN, CDR2 SVGIG (reference sequence). The CDR3 extends over 15 amino acids. With V trimmed by 3 bases and J by 0 bases, 1 base remained unmatched. Here the CDR3 DNA reads TGTGCCTGGAGACTAGCGGGAACGAACACCGGGGAGCTGTTTTTT. Translation gives CAWRLAGTNTGELFF.

This clone was seen a few times. This sequence joins TRBV9 and TRBJ1-5, with 10 bases identical to TRBD1. Germline assignment: CDR1 SGDLS and CDR2 YYNGEE. The CDR3 has 15 residues. Germline trimming cut 2 bases from V and 2 bases from J; bases unmatched to any gene: 1. The CDR3 is CASSVGTGGNQPQHF. In DNA, the CDR3 is TGTGCCAGCAGCGTCGGGACAGGGGGCAATCAGCCCCAGCATTTT.

This clone was seen more than once but under ten times. The V and J genes are TRBV15 and TRBJ2-3; the D is unclear. Trimming removed 1 base from V and 3 bases from J, with 2 bases in between. The CDR3 is 12 residues long. CDR1 and CDR2 from the germline V gene are LNHNV and YYDKDF (reference sequence). The CDR3 sequence is CATSRVTDTQYF. CDR3 DNA sequence: TGTGCCACCAGCAGAGTAACAGATACGCAGTATTTT.

This clone occurred a few times. J is TRBJ2-7 and V is TRBV2, with unresolved D. The CDR3 is made up of 13 amino acids. The V gene lost 4 bases and the J gene lost 3 bases, with 10 bases spanning the gap. Germline V CDR1 and CDR2: SNHLY, FYNNEI. The CDR3 reads CASSVSSIYEQYF. CDR3 DNA sequence: TGTGCCAGCAGTGTGTCATCCATCTACGAGCAGTACTTC.

The chain combines TRBV15 with TRBJ1-5; D unclear. Trimming shortened V by 0 bases and J by 7 bases, and 13 bases separated the two germline ends. The CDR3 has 15 amino acids. Germline CDR1 LNHNV, CDR2 YYDKDF (reference sequence). The CDR3 DNA sequence: TGTGCCACCAGCAGAGATAAAGGAGGGTACCAGCCCCAGCATTTT. It yields the protein CATSRDKGGYQPQHF.

This sequence joins TRBV10-3 and TRBJ2-1, with TRBD2 matching 11 bases. V lost 10 bases to trimming and J lost 8 bases; unmatched junction nucleotides: 10. Germline V gene data show CDR1 as ENHRY and CDR2 as SYGVKD. The CDR3 is made up of 14 amino acids. The CDR3 loop is CATTAGLAADEQFF. The CDR3 bases are TGTGCCACCACCGCGGGACTAGCGGCCGATGAGCAGTTCTTC.

The chain combines TRBV27 with TRBJ2-6, with unresolved D. The CDR3 extends over 14 amino acids. Germline V gives CDR1 MNHEY, CDR2 SMNVEV (reference sequence). Trimming shortened V by 8 bases and J by 2 bases, and 10 bases separated the two germline ends. The CDR3 region has the DNA TGTGCCAGCCCTTTAGAAACTGGGGCCAACGTCCTGACTTTC. It is translated as CASPLETGANVLTF.

This clone has more than one count but fewer than ten. The chain recombines TRBV19 with TRBJ2-1, with D possibly matching TRBD1 (5 bases). With 5 bases removed from V and 4 bases from J, the gap between germline ends came to 18 bases. The CDR3 contains 16 residues. Germline CDR1 LNHDA, CDR2 SQIVND (reference sequence). The CDR3 loop reads CASSQLTGPRYNEQFF. The CDR3 DNA is TGTGCCAGTAGTCAATTAACAGGACCCCGTTACAATGAGCAGTTCTTC.

J is TRBJ2-1 and V is TRBV7-3; no clear D gene. The CDR3 extends over 13 amino acids. Germline V CDR1 and CDR2: SGHTA, FQGTGA. V shed 1 base and J shed 4 bases, with 5 bases lying between them. The DNA for the CDR3 is TGTGCCAGCAGCTTAAACGAGTACAATGAGCAGTTCTTC. Translated: CASSLNEYNEQFF.

This chain joins TRBV9 and TRBJ2-2; D unclear. Trimming cost V 4 bases and J 4 bases, with 17 bases left between them. The V gene's germline CDR1 is SGDLS and CDR2 YYNGEE. This CDR3 is built from 16 residues. In nucleotides, the CDR3 is TGTGCCAGCAGCCCCCGGAGCACGGATGGCACCGGGGAGCTGTTTTTT. Its translation: CASSPRSTDGTGELFF.

The chain joins TRBV2 to TRBJ2-7; D perhaps matches TRBD1 (5 bases). Germline loops: CDR1 SNHLY, CDR2 FYNNEI. V was shortened by 6 bases and J by 3 bases, with 12 bases between the two germline ends. The CDR3 runs 13 residues. The CDR3 loop is CASRALTVYEQYF. In DNA form, the CDR3 reads TGTGCCAGCAGAGCCCTGACAGTCTACGAGCAGTACTTC.